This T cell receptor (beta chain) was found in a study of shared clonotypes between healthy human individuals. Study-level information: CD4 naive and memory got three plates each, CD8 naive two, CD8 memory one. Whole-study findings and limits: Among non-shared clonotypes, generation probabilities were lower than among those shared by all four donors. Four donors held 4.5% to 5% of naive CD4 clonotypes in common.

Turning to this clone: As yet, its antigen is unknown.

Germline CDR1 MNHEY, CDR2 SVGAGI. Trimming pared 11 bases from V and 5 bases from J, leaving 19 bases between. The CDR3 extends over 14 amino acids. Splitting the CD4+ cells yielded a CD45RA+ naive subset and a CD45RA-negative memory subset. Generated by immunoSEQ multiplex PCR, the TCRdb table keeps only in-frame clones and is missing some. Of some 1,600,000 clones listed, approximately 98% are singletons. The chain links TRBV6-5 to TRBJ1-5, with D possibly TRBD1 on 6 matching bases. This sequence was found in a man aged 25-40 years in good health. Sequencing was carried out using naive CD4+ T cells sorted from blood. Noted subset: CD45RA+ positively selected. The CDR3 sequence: CACSAGGVDQPQHF. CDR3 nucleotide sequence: TGTGCCTGCTCCGCGGGGGGCGTCGATCAGCCCCAGCATTTT.